The clone carrying this T cell receptor (beta chain) appeared a few times. The antigen remains undetermined. Stability of Graves' hyperthyroidism was defined as absent ophthalmopathy progression within 18 months. The hyperthyroidism was newly diagnosed and had lasted under 2 months; the patients were aged 18 to 65. Extraction of PBMCs used 8.5 to 10 ml of fresh peripheral blood. The record originates from a study of T cells in Graves' hyperthyroidism and ophthalmopathy. The study, taken as a whole, reports: Most clonotypes expanded in the thyroid (above 0.001) were also present in blood.

This CDR3 region has 13 residues. Germline lookup yields CDR1 SGHAT and CDR2 FQNNGV. Trimming shortened V by 5 bases and J by 8 bases, and 15 bases separated the two germline ends. RNA transcripts were the template for amplifying TCR beta CDR3 regions. The TCR CDR3 first-round RT-PCR relied on the HTBI primer set. TCRdb ran MiXCR on the multiplex PCR reads and lists one entry per CDR3 protein. There are roughly 700,000 distinct CDR3 sequences in the sample; 11% to 15% occur only once, and about a tenth lies in the top ten. The chain carries TRBV11-2 and TRBJ1-2; D is uncertain. Specimen: blood. This TCR was sampled from a woman between 18 and 30 years old with Graves' hyperthyroidism. The DNA for the CDR3 is TGTGCCAGCAGCCACTCGTCAGGAGGAGGCTACACCTTC. Amino acid sequence: CASSHSSGGGYTF.